The rows below give T cell receptor beta chains drawn from one sample of a study of identifying expanded T cells in peripheral blood. Assay used: immunoSEQ multiplex PCR; TCRdb lists only in-frame clones, some missing. The data show under 100,000 clones, with roughly 90% seen just once and 7.3% held by the top ten. The sequencing input was blood. The source is a person aged 18 to 75 in good health. CDR3s leave out the opening cysteine and the closing phenylalanine or tryptophan. Fields, in order: V gene, D gene, J gene, CDR3 protein. A D gene is named only where the DNA matches it firmly.

>TRBV5-4|.|TRBJ2-6
ASSSDQSVSGANVLT
>TRBV29-1|.|TRBJ2-4
SVERQGGKNIQY
>TRBV21-1|.|TRBJ2-7
ASILGAYSSYEQY
>TRBV27|TRBD1|TRBJ1-2
ASSLGTGQNYGYT
>TRBV5-8|TRBD1|TRBJ2-1
ASSFSPGTVNEQF
>TRBV4-1|TRBD2|TRBJ2-1
ASSQRTSGMYNEQF
>TRBV4-2|TRBD2|TRBJ2-5
ASSQLGTSGGETQY
>TRBV7-9|.|TRBJ2-6
ASSYQRSGANVLT
>TRBV5-5|TRBD1|TRBJ1-5
ASSLAPGTGNQPQH
>TRBV30|.|TRBJ2-7
AWSGPGTFTLYEQY
>TRBV30|.|TRBJ1-3
AWSVQGFVSGNTIY
>TRBV25-1|TRBD1|TRBJ2-2
ASSGQGDTGELF
>TRBV19|TRBD1|TRBJ1-5
ASSVGTGGVQPQH
>TRBV7-2|TRBD2|TRBJ2-5
ASSSRAGGVGETQY
>TRBV19|TRBD1|TRBJ2-6
ASSMRVNRGLAGANVLT
>TRBV6-6|.|TRBJ1-5
ASSRSAFDQPQH
>TRBV5-1|.|TRBJ2-7
ASSPEGSSYEQY
>TRBV4-3|.|TRBJ1-1
ASSQVRGTEAF
>TRBV6-4|.|TRBJ1-3
ASSAMGTPLGNTIY
>TRBV18|TRBD2|TRBJ2-7
ASSPRDSGGSLYEQY
>TRBV19|.|TRBJ1-2
ASSTQTGYNYGYT
>TRBV11-2|.|TRBJ1-4
ASTSFVGYDEKLF
>TRBV19|.|TRBJ2-2
ASERAGELF
>TRBV2|.|TRBJ2-1
ASSSWGYEQF
>TRBV29-1|TRBD2|TRBJ2-1
SVEDTGTSGAGFTFGNEQF
>TRBV30|.|TRBJ1-5
AWSNRQNQPQH
>TRBV4-1|.|TRBJ1-1
ASSQRGTEAF
>TRBV5-1|TRBD1|TRBJ1-4
ASSWTGREKLF
>TRBV7-2|.|TRBJ1-3
ASSPVSRDTIY
>TRBV7-3|.|TRBJ2-7
ASSPRDGPYEQY
>TRBV18|.|TRBJ1-5
ASSFGGRFNQPQH
>TRBV7-9|TRBD1|TRBJ1-5
ASSLGSGGLQPQH
>TRBV6-5|TRBD1|TRBJ1-6
ASISLAGGSPLH
>TRBV6-1|TRBD1|TRBJ1-2
AGGRDRLNYGYT
>TRBV7-6|TRBD2|TRBJ2-1
ASSLAGLAGSYNEQF
>TRBV18|.|TRBJ1-2
ASSPRVGDGYT
>TRBV29-1|.|TRBJ1-4
SVEDYSKGGKLF
>TRBV5-4|TRBD1|TRBJ1-2
ASSLGTGDGYT
>TRBV2|.|TRBJ1-5
ASSAYRSWDQPQH
>TRBV5-1|.|TRBJ2-1
ASLADPSSYNEQF